One sample yielded the 28 T cell receptor beta chains listed below, sequenced in a study of shared clonotypes between healthy human individuals. Method: immunoSEQ multiplex PCR; TCRdb's copy keeps in-frame clones and lacks some. The repertoire consists of some 2 million clones, with 85% to 95% occurring once and the leading ten covering 0.85% to 1.3%. Naive CD8 cells lacked CD45RO, underwent positive selection for CCR7 and left out terminally differentiated effector memory CD45RA+ cells. Material for sequencing was naive CD8+ T cells sorted from blood. These TCRs come from a man between 18 and 35 years old in good health.

This chain links TRBV5-4 with TRBJ2-3; 15 nucleotides agree with TRBD2. The CDR3 is 18 residues long. The trim removed 4 bases at V and 0 bases at J, leaving 6 bases unmatched. The germline V gene encodes CDR1 SGHNT and CDR2 YYREEE (reference sequence). The DNA of the CDR3 is TGTGCCAGCAGCCCCGGACTAGCGGGGGGGCCAAGCACAGATACGCAGTATTTT. Translating gives CASSPGLAGGPSTDTQYF. Drawing the rest from reference TRBV5-4 and TRBJ2-3, the complete variable domain is ETGVTQSPTHLIKTRGQQVTLRCSSQSGHNTVSWYQQALGQGPQFIFQYYREEENGRGNFPPRFSGLQFPNYSSELNVNALELDDSALYLCASSPGLAGGPSTDTQYFGPGTRLTVL.

This chain uses TRBV9 with TRBJ2-1, with D uncertain. Germline lookup yields CDR1 SGDLS and CDR2 YYNGEE. The V gene lost 3 bases and the J gene lost 6 bases, with 10 bases spanning the gap. CDR3 length: 13 residues. Here the CDR3 reads CASSAGVVNEQFF. DNA of the CDR3: TGTGCCAGCAGCGCTGGGGTGGTCAATGAGCAGTTCTTC.

The chain is built from TRBV19 and TRBJ2-1, with TRBD2 identical over 9 bases. V shed 6 bases, J shed 2 bases, and the junction held 2 bases outside the gene matches. CDR1 is LNHDA, CDR2 SQIVND, per germline (reference sequence). The CDR3 loop spans 14 amino acids. In DNA form, the CDR3 reads TGTGCCAGTAGGAGCGGGGGGACCTACAATGAGCAGTTCTTC. As protein: CASRSGGTYNEQFF. Looking up the rest from reference TRBV19 and TRBJ2-1 gives the full variable domain: DGGITQSPKYLFRKEGQNVTLSCEQNLNHDAMYWYRQDPGQGLRLIYYSQIVNDFQKGDIAEGYSVSREKKESFPLTVTSAQKNPTAFYLCASRSGGTYNEQFFGPGTRLTVL.

The chain carries TRBV7-9 and TRBJ1-3, with TRBD1 identical over 7 bases. Trimming removed 4 bases from V and 4 bases from J; junction bases left unmatched: 10. The CDR3 runs to 16 residues. Germline CDR1 reads SEHNR; CDR2 reads FQNEAQ (reference sequence). The CDR3 DNA reads as TGTGCCAGCAGCTCAACTACAGGGGTCTCCGGAAACACCATATATTTT. Its protein is CASSSTTGVSGNTIYF.

The chain employs TRBV5-1 and TRBJ2-2, with 8 bases aligning to TRBD1. J lost 0 bases, V lost 3 bases, and 4 bases had no gene match. The CDR3 length is 16 residues. Germline CDR1 is SGHRS and CDR2 is YFSETQ. The CDR3: CASSSRTGSNTGELFF. The CDR3 DNA is TGCGCCAGCAGCTCTCGGACAGGGTCGAACACCGGGGAGCTGTTTTTT.

The V call is TRBV7-9, the J call TRBJ2-1; D is perhaps TRBD2 (6 bases). Germline V lookup: CDR1 SEHNR, CDR2 FQNEAQ (reference sequence). Trimming shortened V by 7 bases and J by 6 bases, and 19 bases separated the two germline ends. This CDR3 comprises 15 residues. Written as DNA, the CDR3 is TGTGCCAGCACGATGTTTCACGGGACTCTCAATGAGCAGTTCTTC. The encoded protein is CASTMFHGTLNEQFF.

Comment on this clone: The same CDR3 can be traced to other DNA sequences in this sample. The chain links TRBV6-1 to TRBJ2-7; the D call may be TRBD1 or TRBD2 (6 bases each). CDR3 length equals 14 residues. Germline V gene sequence: CDR1 MNHNS, CDR2 SASEGT. Trimming left V 2 bases short and J 1 base short, with 9 bases between. The CDR3: CASSETGASYEQYF. In DNA, the CDR3 is TGTGCCAGCAGTGAAACGGGGGCATCCTACGAGCAGTACTTC.

The chain recombines TRBV2 with TRBJ2-7; D is ambiguous. The V gene lost 2 bases and the J gene lost 3 bases, with 26 bases spanning the gap. This CDR3 has 19 residues. Looked up from germline, CDR1 is SNHLY and CDR2 is FYNNEI. The CDR3 coding sequence is TGTGCCAGCAGTGAACGTCCTGTGTGGCAGGACCCTATCTACTACGAGCAGTACTTC. Protein product: CASSERPVWQDPIYYEQYF.

This rearrangement joins TRBV4-1 to TRBJ1-2; D ambiguous. This CDR3 comprises 14 residues. Looked up from germline, CDR1 is MGHRA and CDR2 is YSYEKL. With 5 bases removed from V and 3 bases from J, the gap between germline ends came to 13 bases. CDR3 loop: CASSAHGEDYGYTF. In DNA form, the CDR3 reads TGCGCCAGCAGCGCTCACGGGGAGGACTATGGCTACACCTTC.

The chain has TRBV10-3 and TRBJ1-1, with D perhaps TRBD1 (5 bases). The length of the CDR3 is 14 residues. The germline V and J ends were trimmed by 4 bases and 2 bases, with 11 bases remaining between them. Germline loops: CDR1 ENHRY, CDR2 SYGVKD. CDR3 in DNA: TGTGCCATCAGTGCGAATCAGGGTAACACTGAAGCTTTCTTT. This gives the protein CAISANQGNTEAFF.

The chain uses TRBV7-9 and TRBJ2-5; D unresolved. CDR3 size: 17 residues. V shed 5 bases and J shed 1 base, with 20 bases lying between them. The V gene's germline CDR1 is SEHNR and CDR2 FQNEAQ (reference sequence). CDR3 nucleotide sequence: TGTGCCAGCAGCCCACCCCCAGACGAATTATCCCAAGAGACCCAGTACTTC. Translation: CASSPPPDELSQETQYF.

Remarks on this clone: The same CDR3 also results from other DNA sequences found in this sample. J is TRBJ2-1 and V is TRBV4-1; TRBD1 might be the D (6 bases). CDR1 and CDR2 (germline): MGHRA, YSYEKL. Trimming shortened V by 0 bases and J by 1 base, and 7 bases separated the two germline ends. The CDR3 is 15 residues long. In nucleotides, the CDR3 is TGCGCCAGCAGCCAAGAAGGGGGTTCCTACAATGAGCAGTTCTTC. Its translation is CASSQEGGSYNEQFF.

The CDR3 DNA is TGTGCCAGCAGCTTCGGTGACAGGGTCGAGCAGTACTTC. This translates into CASSFGDRVEQYF. The V call is TRBV13, the J call TRBJ2-7; 7 bases fit TRBD1. This CDR3 has 13 residues. J lost 6 bases, V lost 3 bases, and 5 bases had no gene match. CDR1 is PRHDT, CDR2 FYEKMQ, per germline (reference sequence).

The genes are TRBV6-5 and TRBJ2-1; the D call may be TRBD1 or TRBD2 (5 bases each). CDR1 is MNHEY, CDR2 SVGAGI, per germline. Trimming removed 9 bases from V and 14 bases from J, with 26 bases in between. This CDR3 has 14 residues. CDR3 nucleotide sequence: TGTGCCAGGCTTGGAGTGAGGACGGCCCGAGGGGAGTTCTTC. It specifies CARLGVRTARGEFF.

The chain is built from TRBV5-1 and TRBJ1-5; a possible D gene is TRBD1 (5 bases). Germline lookup yields CDR1 SGHRS and CDR2 YFSETQ. The CDR3 is made up of 15 amino acids. The germline V and J ends were trimmed by 0 bases and 7 bases, with 14 bases remaining between them. The CDR3 DNA sequence: TGCGCCAGCAGCTTGGATTGGAGGGGTGGACAGCCCCAGCATTTT. Translation gives CASSLDWRGGQPQHF.

The J gene is TRBJ1-6, the V gene TRBV14; D ambiguous. Trimming stripped 3 bases from V and 5 bases from J, with 5 bases between. CDR1 is SGHDN and CDR2 is FVKESK in the germline V gene. The CDR3 contains 13 residues. CDR3 DNA sequence: TGTGCCAGCAGCCAGGGCCATAATTCACCCCTCCACTTT. This encodes CASSQGHNSPLHF.

This chain joins TRBV7-6 and TRBJ2-7, with 9 positions matching TRBD1. V shed 1 base, J shed 5 bases, and the junction held 15 bases outside the gene matches. CDR3 size: 18 residues. Germline V CDR1 and CDR2: SGHVS, FNYEAQ. The CDR3: CASSLGMTGGSSGHEQYF. For the CDR3, the DNA is TGTGCCAGCAGCTTAGGGATGACAGGGGGTTCGTCAGGCCACGAGCAGTACTTC.

As concerns this clone: The same CDR3 also results from other DNA sequences found in this sample. The rearrangement uses TRBV7-9 and TRBJ2-5; 10 bases match TRBD2. The length of the CDR3 is 15 residues. Germline CDR1 and CDR2: SEHNR and FQNEAQ (reference sequence). V was clipped by 1 base and J by 4 bases; unmatched bases: 3. CDR3 nucleotides: TGTGCCAGCAGCTTAGGGGCTAGCGGGGGAGAGACCCAGTACTTC. Its protein product is CASSLGASGGETQYF.

Concerning this clone: In the same sample, other DNA sequences code for this CDR3. V and J are TRBV7-9 and TRBJ1-1; a possible D gene is TRBD1 (6 bases). With 1 base removed from V and 4 bases from J, the gap between germline ends came to 13 bases. Germline CDR1 SEHNR, CDR2 FQNEAQ (reference sequence). The CDR3 is 15 amino acids. The CDR3, as DNA: TGTGCCAGCAGCTTAGGAGGCCAGGGGAGCACTGAAGCTTTCTTT. Encoded protein: CASSLGGQGSTEAFF.

The rearrangement joins TRBV5-6 to TRBJ1-6, with TRBD1 as a possible D gene (5 bases). From germline, CDR1 is SGHDT and CDR2 YYEEEE. V gave up 4 bases and J gave up 5 bases, with 10 bases separating them. This CDR3 has 14 amino acids. CDR3 in amino acids: CASSPGTDNSPLHF. The CDR3 nucleotides read TGTGCCAGCAGCCCCGGGACCGATAATTCACCCCTCCACTTT.

The chain uses TRBV5-1 and TRBJ1-2; the match to TRBD1 covers 12 bases. Germline V gives CDR1 SGHRS, CDR2 YFSETQ. This CDR3 spans 15 amino acids. The trim removed 3 bases at V and 3 bases at J, leaving 3 bases unmatched. CDR3 sequence reads: CASSSGTGGYYGYTF. CDR3 bases: TGCGCCAGCAGCTCGGGGACAGGGGGCTACTATGGCTACACCTTC.

The chain combines TRBV7-2 with TRBJ1-3, with 9 bases identical to TRBD1. After removal of 3 bases from V and 3 bases from J, the junction contained 3 bases not matched to a gene. In germline, CDR1 is SGHTA, CDR2 FQGNSA. The CDR3 runs 15 residues. The CDR3: CASSLGQGLGNTIYF. CDR3 nucleotide sequence: TGTGCCAGCAGCTTGGGACAGGGCCTTGGAAACACCATATATTTT.

J is TRBJ2-2 and V is TRBV6-1; no clear D. This CDR3 has 12 amino acids. Germline V CDR1 and CDR2: MNHNS, SASEGT. V shed 3 bases and J shed 4 bases, with 3 bases lying between them. CDR3 sequence (DNA): TGTGCCAGCAGTGACGTCACCGGGGAGCTGTTTTTT. It is translated as CASSDVTGELFF.

V gene TRBV28 combines with J gene TRBJ2-7; 7 positions agree with TRBD1. CDR1 is MDHEN, CDR2 SYDVKM, per germline. Unmatched junction bases numbered 7, after V lost 6 bases and J lost 2 bases. The CDR3 is 14 amino acids. CDR3 bases: TGTGCCAGCAGCCTCGACAGGGCCCCCTACGAGCAGTACTTC. Translation: CASSLDRAPYEQYF.

The rearrangement links TRBV7-2 to TRBJ1-6; the match to TRBD1 covers 7 bases. The germline CDR1 and CDR2 sequences are SGHTA and FQGNSA. After removal of 5 bases from V and 5 bases from J, the junction contained 9 bases not matched to a gene. The length of the CDR3 is 16 residues. As DNA, the CDR3 is TGTGCCAGCAGCCGCACCTCCGGGACAGATAATTCACCCCTCCACTTT. It specifies CASSRTSGTDNSPLHF.

The V and J genes are TRBV30 and TRBJ1-2; 7 nucleotides agree with TRBD1. Trimming cost V 2 bases and J 4 bases; bases outside gene matches: 10. Germline assignment: CDR1 GTSNPN and CDR2 SVGIG (reference sequence). The CDR3 loop spans 15 amino acids. In DNA form, the CDR3 reads TGTGCCTGGAGTCCGTCTGAAGGGGGCCTCTATGGCTACACCTTC. It is translated as CAWSPSEGGLYGYTF.

V usage is TRBV28 and J usage is TRBJ1-2; the match to TRBD1 covers 8 bases. Trimming removed 4 bases from V and 3 bases from J; junction bases left unmatched: 4. Germline V gene lookup returns CDR1 MDHEN and CDR2 SYDVKM. There are 14 residues in the CDR3. The CDR3 nucleotides are TGTGCCAGCAGTTGGGAGGACAGGGACTATGGCTACACCTTC. It yields the protein CASSWEDRDYGYTF.

The chain combines TRBV27 with TRBJ2-3; D not resolved. There are 16 residues in the CDR3. The germline V gene encodes CDR1 MNHEY and CDR2 SMNVEV (reference sequence). The V and J ends lost 1 base and 1 base respectively, with 12 bases between them. The CDR3 loop reads CASSLLDPSGTDTQYF. The CDR3 DNA is TGTGCCAGCAGTTTATTAGATCCCTCTGGCACAGATACGCAGTATTTT.